The rows below give T cell receptor beta chains drawn from one sample of a study of blood T cells in healthy people across ages. TCRdb re-called the 5' RACE reads with MiXCR, one entry per CDR3 protein. The repertoire consists of roughly 700,000 distinct CDR3 sequences, with roughly 49% occurring once and the leading ten covering about a third. Sequencing was carried out using blood. The receptors here all came from a woman aged 55-69 years in good health. Each CDR3 is given with its conserved first and last residue.

j_call v_call cdr3_aa
TRBJ1-1 TRBV5-1 CASSIPGNTEAFF
TRBJ2-5 TRBV7-8 CASSLVGTGGQETQYF
TRBJ2-1 TRBV7-2 CASSPPPGQGRSNEQFF
TRBJ2-1 TRBV20-1 CSAVSGLAGEDNEQFF
TRBJ2-7 TRBV20-1 CSASGIRNMRSDSYEQYF
TRBJ2-5 TRBV2 CASSRPVGMETQYF
TRBJ2-7 TRBV10-3 CAISGSPLDEQYF
TRBJ2-1 TRBV20-1 CSAPGQAYNEQFF
TRBJ2-1 TRBV6-6 CASGVANEQFF
TRBJ2-2 TRBV7-2 CASSLIPDTGELFF
TRBJ1-2 TRBV7-2 CALIDSNYGYTF
TRBJ2-5 TRBV4-3 CASSQNPGGETQYF
TRBJ1-2 TRBV7-2 CASSHPKSSYGYTF
TRBJ2-7 TRBV5-6 CASSPLDRDSGEQYF
TRBJ2-5 TRBV7-3 CASSLKDGSETQYF
TRBJ2-7 TRBV21-1 CASSLKGGMASYEQYF
TRBJ1-5 TRBV20-1 CSAMVAGQPQHF
TRBJ2-5 TRBV12-3/TRBV12-4 CASSLILGTSYQETQYF
TRBJ2-1 TRBV7-9 CASSPEKGAALGEQFF
TRBJ1-2 TRBV9 CASSVANFRDGYTF
TRBJ2-5 TRBV5-1 CASSLQGSVGETQYF
TRBJ2-7 TRBV12-3/TRBV12-4 CASSLQGVHDEQYF
TRBJ2-5 TRBV2 CASRGAETQYF
TRBJ2-7 TRBV15 CATSREAGRGQNEQYF
TRBJ2-1 TRBV20-1 CSGLESYNEQFF
TRBJ2-7 TRBV20-1 CSARTPQGAGYEQYF
TRBJ2-1 TRBV25-1 CASSGILGDEQFF
TRBJ2-1 TRBV6-6 CASSYITGGEDEQFF
TRBJ2-7 TRBV2 CASSSSGSLSEQYF
TRBJ2-1 TRBV20-1 CSACLARLYNEQFF
TRBJ2-1 TRBV20-1 CSARDQHGTEQFF
TRBJ2-2 TRBV7-3 CASSATSGSNTGELFF
TRBJ2-7 TRBV29-1 CSVDRGREQYF
TRBJ2-3 TRBV20-1 CSASTWESRTDTQYF
TRBJ2-6 TRBV6-2/TRBV6-3 CASSYDPERDRALHSGANVLTF
TRBJ2-3 TRBV4-3 CASSQDRRAWDTDTQYF
TRBJ1-1 TRBV5-6 CASSRRIERGPEAFF
TRBJ2-5 TRBV20-1 CSASTSGTGETQYF
TRBJ2-3 TRBV6-5 CASSYCNGGTDTQYF
TRBJ1-2 TRBV6-1 CASSDGGLGGTSNYGYTF
TRBJ2-7 TRBV29-1 CSARTSWSSYEQYF
TRBJ2-1 TRBV6-2/TRBV6-3 CASSSGLAGVVSYNEQFF
TRBJ1-4 TRBV7-9 CASSLGHRSEKLFF
TRBJ2-3 TRBV29-1 CSVEVYPADTQYF
- TRBV5-1 CTSSTDLYEQYF
TRBJ2-3 TRBV6-6 CASSYGGQADTQYF
TRBJ1-2 TRBV29-1 CSADRENYGYTF
TRBJ2-4 TRBV4-2 CASSQDGGTSSGLNIQYF
TRBJ2-7 TRBV2 CASSEDLRDEQYF
TRBJ2-5 TRBV24-1 CATSDLTELQETQYF
TRBJ2-3 TRBV7-2 CASSWSGGDTQYF
TRBJ1-2 TRBV5-1 CASSTGDSTNYGYTF
TRBJ2-1 TRBV6-2/TRBV6-3 CASSYRRTSGSWEQFF
TRBJ2-7 TRBV28 CASSLNQGYEQYF